This T cell receptor beta chain derives from a study of cytomegalovirus exposure and HLA in healthy donors (dated by TCRdb to about 2017). Notes on the research overall: In an earlier analysis of under 600 of the donors, less than 350 Gb of sequence data and just under 120 million unique TCR beta sequences from 180 million or so T cells were reported. The study aimed to test whether cataloging public T cell receptors could reveal signatures of past pathogen exposure. Alongside the repertoire data, information on donor age, sex, ethnicity and CMV serostatus was compiled. The later analysis used no new phenotypic data to find candidate immune exposures, relying instead on TCR beta sequences and their occurrence across donors. An earlier analysis of fewer than 700 of the donors applied high-throughput TCR beta sequencing to assess whether each TCR beta V gene segment acted as functional or pseudogenic. A separate validation cohort of about 110 different subjects was used in addition to the 666-subject first cohort. An early release that covered about 600 HLA-typed donors contained approximately 300 gigabases of sequencing data and some 87 million unique TCR sequences. Because of strong linkage in the cohort, 4 to 6 DR-DQ haplotypes were treated as single units for association and clustering. Using immunosequencing, the study profiled T cell repertoires from 500 to 800 subjects and related those repertoires to cytomegalovirus serostatus. A later analysis re-analyzed previously published TCR beta repertoires from 650 to 800 donors and added high-resolution HLA genotyping to study TCR occurrence patterns. To predict cytomegalovirus infection status, the study combined high-throughput TCR immunosequencing, statistical association of individual TCRs with disease status, and machine learning. Across approximately 400 genotyped donors of the cohort, an average of 235,054 unique TCR beta nucleotide sequences per donor were sequenced, and 15% to 20% of those sequences were non-productive. Of the 350 to 450 genotyped donors, approximately 80% were placed in the genetic ancestry cluster associated with self-reported Caucasian donors. Every repertoire in the discovery cohort had been generated on one and the same sequencing platform. Typing coverage varied by locus: roughly 629-630 donors for A, B, C, DRB1 and DQB1; some 520 for DQA1; 600 to 610 for DPA1; approximately 450 for DPB1. A later genetic analysis took genome-wide SNP genotypes for about 55% of the roughly 670 donors and used that subset as a discovery cohort. HLA typing covered class I and class II loci at four-digit resolution.

The cohort consisted of 650 to 850 healthy bone marrow donors. Cohort members were all nominally healthy when sampled, although unrecorded immune exposures were likely present. The donor was CMV seropositive and was included in the group of some 290 seropositive cohort members. A peripheral blood sample was collected from each donor, and TCR beta sequencing was performed on peripheral blood mononuclear cells. Genomic DNA extraction from the blood cell samples was performed with the Qiagen DNeasy Blood Extraction Kit. About this clone itself: No cognate antigen has been identified for it. No clone much larger than this one lies a single base away; base qualities are absent.

The paper's findings and limits, for the study overall: According to a later genetic analysis, donors in an Asian-associated ancestry cluster had fewer N-insertions in productive TCRs than the roughly 700-donor mean. Because the 87-base-pair reads could not distinguish some IMGT-functional V segments, including TRBV6-2 and TRBV6-3, those segments were excluded. According to a later analysis, parvovirus B19, influenza, CMV and Epstein-Barr virus appeared linked to several top co-occurrence clusters. In a later analysis, HLA-associated TCR beta chains showed more clonal expansion and lower generation probabilities than non-associated chains that were equally common. A later analysis found that most CMV-associated TCR beta chains appeared HLA-restricted, with HLA associations seemingly driven largely by CMV exposure. The authors suggested that the approach could potentially be generalized to other disease states and immunological phenotypes. The study gave a list of more than 150 TCR beta chains associated with cytomegalovirus. Strong co-occurrence of HLA alleles, especially DR and DQ, made assigning TCR associations to individual alleles difficult. Correlated functional status among segregating V segments might be attributable to linkage disequilibrium, but an unknown experimental factor could not be ruled out. A further reported finding was that TCR beta sequences accurately predicted the HLA-A and HLA-B alleles for most subjects in the first cohort. While some public TCRs were present in many individuals, most TCR sequences turned up only very rarely across donors. A later analysis found that TCR association rates varied across HLA loci, with DRB1 alleles showing the most associated TCRs and HLA-C alleles the fewest. At a false discovery rate of 0.05, a later analysis linked 16,951 TCR beta sequences to specific HLA alleles. The classifier was reported to diagnose cytomegalovirus status with high specificity and sensitivity in both the original and validation cohorts. Sequencing depth was assumed to be roughly uniform across donors in the presence/absence analyses, though that assumption may not hold. CMV serostatus was the only immune exposure information available for the cohort. The sequencing pipeline was judged likely to have produced a cluster of highly shared sequence variants as a technical artifact. In this cohort, only TCR beta chains were sequenced, and detectable features were limited by the absence of alpha or paired-chain data. In an earlier analysis of approximately 590 of the donors, most TCR beta V segments were observed in productive rearrangements about 87% or about 30% of the time, broadly matching IMGT annotations. Because counts were too low, 15 to 20 rarely observed V segments, including chromosome 9 orphons, were excluded from the earlier analysis of fewer than 650 of the donors. In vitro tests confirmed that a few of the cytomegalovirus-associated TCR beta chains recognize cytomegalovirus antigens. Because some donors lacked HLA typing at each locus, the association tests relied only on the typed subset. In a later genetic analysis, a missense DCLRE1C variant was associated with V-gene and J-gene trimming of TCR beta chains, and the association was replicated in an independent cohort.

V is reduced by 4 bases and J by 7 bases, leaving a spacing of 12 bases between them. The CDR3 has 12 amino acids, counting the end cysteine and phenylalanine. CDR3 DNA is the only sequence kept; it has 36 bases, read in frame from the first base. CDR1 is given as SGHNT and CDR2 as YYREEE, both from the germline V gene (reference sequence). Library method: the immunoSEQ multiplex PCR assay. The multiplex PCR relied on a mix of 60 forward primers for TCR Vbeta segments and 13 reverse primers for TCR Jbeta segments. The CDR3 region of rearranged TCR beta genes was amplified from genomic DNA with a multiplex PCR assay. On the Illumina HiSeq System, the amplified TCR beta libraries were sequenced as 87-base-pair reads. The authors processed their data as follows. A later analysis tallied 75 million to 85 million unique TCR beta chains across the approximately 670 repertoires, and about 10 million of those chains were shared by two or more donors. To remove PCR and sequencing errors, raw reads were error-corrected and collapsed into unique sequences using a nearest-neighbor algorithm that merged closely related sequences. V, D and J gene segments were assigned by aligning CDR3 sequences to IMGT reference sequences. For a sequence to be retained, at least a six-nucleotide match to both a V gene segment and a J gene segment was required. Rearrangements were called productive when the CDR3 lacked stop codons and stayed in frame with V and J; all others were non-productive. Following IMGT convention, CDR3 was defined as the stretch from the second conserved V-encoded cysteine up to the conserved J-encoded phenylalanine. Sequences without an unambiguous match to a single V gene segment were excluded from the earlier analysis of about 630 of the donors. An earlier analysis of approximately 590 of the donors called V segments functional above 56.7% productive rearrangements and segregating when the between-donor standard deviation exceeded 5%. To diagnose cytomegalovirus status from the catalog of TCR beta chain sequences, a statistical classification framework was built. In a later analysis, V and J genes were assigned by comparing TCR nucleotide sequences against IMGT/GENE-DB human TR gene sequences. The TCRdist pipeline was used in a later analysis to assign CDR3 sequences and most-parsimonious VDJ recombination scenarios. In a later analysis, each TCR beta chain was defined by its CDR3 amino acid sequence together with its V-gene family, and reads without a unique V-gene family were excluded. In a later analysis, approximately 590 highly shared, low-generation-probability nucleotide sequences were removed to address suspected cross-contamination and a sequencing artifact. For each public chain, a later analysis derived a clonal expansion index from normalized ranks of inferred template counts within each repertoire. Generation probabilities in a later analysis came from a VDJ recombination model fitted to out-of-frame rearrangements, and those results were checked against IGoR. In a later analysis, TCR-TCR, TCR-HLA and TCR-CMV co-occurrence was scored with hypergeometric tests, and a repertoire-size bias correction was applied to TCR pairs. A later analysis estimated false discovery rates by permuting HLA or CMV assignments 20 times. In a later analysis, co-occurring TCRs were grouped using DBSCAN, with TCRdist sequence similarity added in when clustering inside HLA-allele-positive subsets. Repertoires with fewer than 30,000 or more than 120,000 public chains, plus five repertoires with anomalous nucleotide sharing, were excluded from co-occurrence clustering. TCRdb took this table from immuneACCESS and kept in-frame rearrangements with V and J called. Such tables lack part of the clones; where checked against another copy, unresolved V genes explain under half of the gap, and the rest is unexplained. Clonal size and the V and J genes are those of that table, whereas D and trimming came from the DNA. Present in this sample are around 160,000 clones, around 68% of which were seen just once. Less than 3% of the sample belongs to the ten largest clones.

The receptor comes from a woman aged 35 to 49 in good health and CMV-seropositive. Sequenced input: PBMCs. This chain is built from TRBV5-4 and TRBJ2-7, with no confidently assigned D gene. The DNA is as follows: TGTGCCAGCAGCGGGCCCACCTTTGAGCAGTACTTC. It translates to CASSGPTFEQYF.